The clone carrying this T cell receptor delta chain was detected only a few times. The antigen is unknown. RNA was extracted from the cells and then reverse transcribed. Multiplex PCR used pooled V-gene forward primers and a constant-region reverse primer to amplify CDR3s. TCRdb re-called the multiplex PCR reads via CATT. The sample holds about 75,000 delta-chain clones; about 30% are singletons and the top ten take 0.2% to 0.3%. Thymocytes were sorted as CD3+ TCRVdelta1+ TCRVdelta2- after alphabeta T cell depletion. This entry comes from a study of Vδ1+ human thymocytes. The study's findings and limits: The authors advised highly purified populations and single-cell validation. TRD repertoires were essentially private, unlike widely shared TRG clonotypes. Thymic TRG and TRD repertoires appeared highly polyclonal. Around a fifth of thymic delta-chain sequences were Vdelta2, with few Vdelta3, unlike blood Vdelta1+ controls.

From germline, CDR1 is TSWWSYY and CDR2 QGS. The CDR3 contains 22 residues. The junction had 25 bases not matched to a gene; V was cut back by 4 bases and J by 0 bases. V usage is TRDV1 and J usage is TRDJ1, with TRDD2 identical over 8 bases. The receptor's source is a boy younger than two who had congenital heart surgery. Specimen: Vdelta1+ gamma-delta thymocytes from the thymus. Indicated subset: FACS-sorted CD3+ TCRalphabeta- TCRVdelta1+ TCRVdelta2- thymocytes. CDR3 residues: CALGGLGTSYVLRGQYTDKLIF. In DNA form, the CDR3 reads TGTGCTCTTGGGGGGTTAGGGACTTCCTACGTGTTGCGGGGCCAGTACACCGATAAACTCATCTTT.